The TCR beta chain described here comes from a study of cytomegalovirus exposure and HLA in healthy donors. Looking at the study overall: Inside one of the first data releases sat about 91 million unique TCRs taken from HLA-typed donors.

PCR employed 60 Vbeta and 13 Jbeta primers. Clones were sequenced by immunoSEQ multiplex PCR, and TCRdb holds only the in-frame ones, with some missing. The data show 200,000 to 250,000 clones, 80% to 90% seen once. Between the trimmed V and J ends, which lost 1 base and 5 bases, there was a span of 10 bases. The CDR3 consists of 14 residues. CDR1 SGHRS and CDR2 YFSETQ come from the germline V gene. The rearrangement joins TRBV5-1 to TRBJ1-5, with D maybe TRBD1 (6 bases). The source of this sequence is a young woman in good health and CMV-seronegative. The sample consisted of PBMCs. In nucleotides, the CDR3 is TGCGCCAGCAGCTTGACAGGGTACGATCAGCCCCAGCATTTT. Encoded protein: CASSLTGYDQPQHF.